This TCR beta chain was sequenced during a study of blood T cell repertoires in COVID-19. CDR1 is MNHEY, CDR2 SMNVEV, per germline (reference sequence). The CDR3 has 17 amino acids. Trimming removed 4 bases from V and 1 base from J; junction bases left unmatched: 4. Recruits, aged about 18 to 100 years, lived in roughly 22 US areas. This table comes from immunoSEQ multiplex PCR, and its TCRdb copy is limited to in-frame clones, with some not included. This table has 200,000 or so clones, around 82% appearing once. The receptor's source is a man in his forties or fifties who had recovered from COVID-19. The rearrangement uses TRBV27 and TRBJ2-2; 12 nucleotides line up with TRBD2. Sequencing was performed on PBMCs or T cells enriched from blood (not recorded which). CDR3 DNA sequence: TGTGCCAGCAGTTCCCGACTAGCGGGGGTGAACACCGGGGAGCTGTTTTTT. Encoded protein: CASSSRLAGVNTGELFF.